One and the same sample provided the 10 T cell receptor beta chains below, sequenced in a study of blood T cell repertoires in COVID-19. Assay used: immunoSEQ multiplex PCR; TCRdb lists only in-frame clones, some missing. The table has more than 110,000 clones, about 82% seen once. Sequencing was carried out using peripheral blood. These receptors were obtained from a man aged 50 or older with acute or convalescent COVID-19.

The rearrangement uses TRBV19 and TRBJ1-6; TRBD1 matches 7 bases. The V segment lost 5 bases and the J segment 6 bases; nucleotides outside the gene matches: 10. The CDR3 runs to 16 residues. Germline V gene sequence: CDR1 LNHDA, CDR2 SQIVND (reference sequence). CDR3 region: CASSGRDSSSNSPLHF. CDR3 nucleotides: TGTGCCAGTAGTGGACGGGACAGCTCTTCTAATTCACCCCTCCACTTT.

This clone was detected only once. This sequence joins TRBV11-2 and TRBJ1-2, with D maybe TRBD1 (6 bases). Germline V gene lookup returns CDR1 SGHAT and CDR2 FQNNGV. The CDR3 runs to 11 residues. The V and J ends lost 4 bases and 8 bases respectively, with 8 bases between them. The CDR3: CASSSQGGYTF. The CDR3 DNA reads as TGTGCCAGCAGCTCACAGGGAGGCTACACCTTC.

V usage is TRBV9 and J usage is TRBJ1-1; D may be TRBD1 (5 bases). Trimming shortened V by 4 bases and J by 8 bases, and 15 bases separated the two germline ends. The CDR3 sequence is 13 residues long. Germline CDR1 reads SGDLS; CDR2 reads YYNGEE. The CDR3 DNA reads TGTGCCAGCAGCCCCCGTGGCGACAGCGAAGCTTTCTTT. The encoded protein is CASSPRGDSEAFF.

The chain employs TRBV27 and TRBJ1-1; 9 bases match TRBD1. Losses at the gene ends were 6 bases for V and 4 bases for J; bases not matched to a gene: 0. The germline V gene encodes CDR1 MNHEY and CDR2 SMNVEV (reference sequence). The CDR3 is 12 amino acids. CDR3 protein: CASRTGGTEAFF. CDR3 nucleotide sequence: TGTGCCAGCAGGACAGGGGGCACTGAAGCTTTCTTT.

The J gene is TRBJ1-2, the V gene TRBV27; 8 bases line up with TRBD1. The V segment lost 5 bases and the J segment 4 bases; nucleotides outside the gene matches: 6. The CDR3 has 14 amino acids. The V gene's germline CDR1 is MNHEY and CDR2 SMNVEV (reference sequence). The CDR3 protein is CASSRQGTSYGYTF. For the CDR3, the DNA is TGTGCCAGCAGTCGACAGGGGACATCCTATGGCTACACCTTC.

This clone was seen just once. CDR3 nucleotide sequence: TGTGCCAGCAGCCGGAGGACAGGAGGGACCGGGGAGCTGTTTTTT. Protein: CASSRRTGGTGELFF. This chain uses TRBV4-2 with TRBJ2-2; D possibly corresponds to TRBD1 (7 bases). Germline lookup yields CDR1 LGHNA and CDR2 YNFKEQ. Trimming took off 4 bases at V and 5 bases at J, with 14 bases between the two ends. This CDR3 has 15 residues.

This chain uses TRBV5-1 with TRBJ1-1; no clear D. The CDR3 extends over 14 amino acids. Per the germline V gene, CDR1 is SGHRS and CDR2 is YFSETQ. Trimming stripped 6 bases from V and 0 bases from J, with 12 bases between. This chain's CDR3 is CASTKDRVNTEAFF. The CDR3 DNA sequence: TGCGCCAGCACCAAGGATCGGGTGAACACTGAAGCTTTCTTT.

This clone was detected once. This rearrangement joins TRBV6-5 to TRBJ1-2, with unresolved D. Trimming pared 5 bases from V and 4 bases from J, leaving 14 bases between. Germline CDR1 reads MNHEY; CDR2 reads SVGAGI. This CDR3 has 14 amino acids. This CDR3 reads CASSPTGTTYGYTF. Written as DNA, the CDR3 is TGTGCCAGCAGTCCGACGGGAACAACCTATGGCTACACCTTC.

The gene calls are TRBV10-1 and TRBJ2-7, with D perhaps matching TRBD2 (6 bases). V lost 8 bases and J 3 bases, leaving 14 bases between the germline ends. Germline CDR1 WNHNN, CDR2 SYGVQD (reference sequence). The CDR3 spans 13 residues. CDR3 loop: CASRRGLRYEQYF. The CDR3 nucleotides are TGCGCCAGCCGCCGGGGGTTACGCTACGAGCAGTACTTC.

This clone was seen more than once but under ten times. The gene calls are TRBV19 and TRBJ1-2, with TRBD1 matching over 10 bases. Unmatched junction bases numbered 6, after V lost 6 bases and J lost 5 bases. CDR1 is LNHDA and CDR2 is SQIVND in the germline V gene (reference sequence). The CDR3 consists of 14 residues. CDR3 amino acids: CASRPRDRGYGYTF. The CDR3 nucleotides read TGTGCCAGTAGACCCCGGGACAGGGGTTATGGCTACACCTTC.